The subject of this entry is one T cell receptor beta chain. Its antigen is unidentified. Using immunoSEQ multiplex PCR, the repertoire was profiled, and TCRdb retains in-frame clones only, with some absent. The sample carries 600,000 to 800,000 clones, approximately 72% recorded once. Looked up from germline, CDR1 is LGHNT and CDR2 is FRNRAP. Trimming left V 5 bases short and J 1 base short, with 11 bases between. The CDR3 has 14 residues. The sample originates from a study of shared clonotypes between healthy human individuals. General study findings and limits: Among non-shared clonotypes, generation probabilities were lower than among those shared by all four donors.

This chain joins TRBV12-5 and TRBJ1-1; D is uncertain. Sequenced sample: memory CD4+ T cells sorted from blood. Sample subset: CD45RA-negative fraction. The origin of this receptor is a woman under 40 in good health. The CDR3 here is CASGNDGPNTEAFF. The CDR3 nucleotides are TGTGCTAGTGGTAATGACGGCCCGAACACTGAAGCTTTCTTT.